This T cell receptor (beta chain) was obtained from a study of CD8 T cells in ankylosing spondylitis. General study points: Reports of some motif variants in reactive arthritis synovial fluid and blood predate this one.

This clonotype has at least ten counts. Its antigen is not known. The V gene end was trimmed by 0 bases and the J gene end by 6 bases; junction bases not matched to a gene: 6. The CDR3 has 16 residues. The germline V gene has CDR1 SGDLS and CDR2 YYNGEE. In making TCR beta libraries, quantitative 5'-RACE with molecular barcodes was used. TCRdb called the 5' RACE reads again in MiXCR, with one record for every CDR3 protein. Of tens of thousands of distinct CDR3 sequences in the sample, 2% to 3% are singletons; the top ten hold 7.7%. The sequence derives from a female donor with ankylosing spondylitis or in good health (not recorded which). Sequences were obtained from blood, either unsorted or a sorted T cell fraction (not recorded which). The chain joins TRBV9 to TRBJ2-2, with 9 positions matching TRBD2. The DNA of the CDR3 is TGTGCCAGCAGCGTAGGGCGGGGGGGCCTCCCCGGGGAGCTGTTTTTT. Encoded protein: CASSVGRGGLPGELFF. The full variable domain, with the rest looked up from reference TRBV9 and TRBJ2-2, is DSGVTQTPKHLITATGQRVTLRCSPRSGDLSVYWYQQSLDQGLQFLIQYYNGEERAKGNILERFSAQQFPDLHSELNLSSLELGDSALYFCASSVGRGGLPGELFFGEGSRLTVL.